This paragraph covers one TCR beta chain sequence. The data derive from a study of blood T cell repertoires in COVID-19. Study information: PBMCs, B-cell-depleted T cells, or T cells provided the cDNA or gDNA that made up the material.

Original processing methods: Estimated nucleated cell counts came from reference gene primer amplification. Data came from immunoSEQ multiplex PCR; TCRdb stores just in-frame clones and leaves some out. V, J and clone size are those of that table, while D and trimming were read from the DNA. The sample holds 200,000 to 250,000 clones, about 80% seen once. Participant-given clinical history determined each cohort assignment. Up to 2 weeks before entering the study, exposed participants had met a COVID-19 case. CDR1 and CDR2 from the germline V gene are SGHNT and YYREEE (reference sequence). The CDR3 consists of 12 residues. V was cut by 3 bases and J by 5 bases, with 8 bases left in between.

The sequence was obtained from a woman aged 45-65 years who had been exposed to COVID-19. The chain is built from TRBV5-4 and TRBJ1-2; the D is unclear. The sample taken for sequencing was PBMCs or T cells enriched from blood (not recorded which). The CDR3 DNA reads TGTGCCAGCAGCTCGAACCAGTATGGCTACACCTTC. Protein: CASSSNQYGYTF.